This is a list of T cell receptor beta chains from one sample in a study of blood T cell repertoires in COVID-19. Only in-frame clones appear in the TCRdb table, and some are missing; sequencing was by immunoSEQ multiplex PCR. This sample has roughly 300,000 clones, with 86% found just once. The sample comprised PBMCs or T cells enriched from blood (not recorded which). The receptors here all came from a man aged 30 to 45 who had recovered from COVID-19. CDR3s include the opening cysteine and the closing phenylalanine or tryptophan. Each record gives: J gene, clone size, D gene, V gene, CDR3 DNA, CDR3 protein. The D gene is left open where the match is weak. Only some rows state a clone size, as once, few, many or a class for expanded clones.

TRBJ1-5 | NA | TRBD1 | TRBV2 | TGTGCCAGCAGGGACAGGAGAAGCAATCAGCCCCAGCATTTT | CASRDRRSNQPQHF
TRBJ1-5 | NA | TRBD1 | TRBV19 | TGTGCCAGTAGTATAGGACAGGGAGCTGGCGTAAGTCAGCCCCAGCATTTT | CASSIGQGAGVSQPQHF
TRBJ2-2 | NA | NA | TRBV5-1 | TGCGCCAGCAGCTTGGCAGGACATACCGGGGAGCTGTTTTTT | CASSLAGHTGELFF
TRBJ2-1 | NA | NA | TRBV27 | TGTGCCAGCAGTTCGGGTAGCAGGGGCTCCTACAATGAGCAGTTCTTC | CASSSGSRGSYNEQFF
TRBJ2-2 | NA | TRBD1 | TRBV27 | TGTGCCAGCAGTTTATTCAGTCAGGGGGCCAACACCGGGGAGCTGTTTTTT | CASSLFSQGANTGELFF
TRBJ1-2 | NA | NA | TRBV29-1 | TGCAGCTGCTTCATCGACAGATCTTACAACTATGGCTACACCTTC | CSCFIDRSYNYGYTF
TRBJ2-3 | NA | NA | TRBV10-3 | TGTGCCATCAGTGAAGAACAACAAGGGGCAGATACGCAGTATTTT | CAISEEQQGADTQYF
TRBJ1-3 | NA | NA | TRBV7-6 | TGTGCCAGCAGCTTAGCGGCACCTGGAAACACCATATATTTT | CASSLAAPGNTIYF
TRBJ2-6 | NA | NA | TRBV3-1/TRBV3-2 | TGTGCCAGCAGCCAAGATATGGACTCATCCTCTGGGGCCAACGTCCTGACTTTC | CASSQDMDSSSGANVLTF
TRBJ2-5 | NA | NA | TRBV3-1/TRBV3-2 | TGTGCCAGCAGCCAAGAATGGGCCGGGGGTACCAACCAAGAGACCCAGTACTTC | CASSQEWAGGTNQETQYF
TRBJ2-7 | NA | NA | TRBV19 | TGTGCCAGTAAATGGGACTTTAGCTCCTACGAGCAGTACTTC | CASKWDFSSYEQYF
TRBJ2-3 | once | TRBD2 | TRBV5-1 | TGCGCCAGCAGCCCCGGAGCGGGAGGTGAGACAGATACGCAGTATTTT | CASSPGAGGETDTQYF
TRBJ2-5 | NA | NA | TRBV9 | TGTGCCAGCAGCGTAGCTCTTCCGCGGGACGGAGGGGAGACCCAGTACTTC | CASSVALPRDGGETQYF
TRBJ1-1 | once | NA | TRBV13 | TGTGCCAGCAGCTCCATCCGAGGGGGATGGTCTGAAGCTTTCTTT | CASSSIRGGWSEAFF
TRBJ1-6 | NA | NA | TRBV5-1 | TGCGCCAGCAGCCTAGGTCCAGGGGACAATTCACCCCTCCACTTT | CASSLGPGDNSPLHF
TRBJ1-2 | NA | NA | TRBV19 | TGTGCCAGTAGTATAGGATTTGGACAGACTGGCTACACCTTC | CASSIGFGQTGYTF
TRBJ1-1 | once | NA | TRBV7-8 | TGTGCCAGCAGCCGAACCGGGGGGGTTAACACTGAAGCTTTCTTT | CASSRTGGVNTEAFF
TRBJ2-7 | few | NA | TRBV30 | TGTGCCTGGACAGACAGCTCCTACGAGCAGTACTTC | CAWTDSSYEQYF
TRBJ1-2 | NA | NA | TRBV3-1/TRBV3-2 | TGTGCCAGCAGCCAAGATGCGGCAGGGAATAACTATGGCTACACCTTC | CASSQDAAGNNYGYTF
TRBJ1-1 | NA | NA | TRBV5-4 | TGTGCCAGCAGCTTGGGACCCCGGGCAGGGGTAGGTGAAGCTTTCTTT | CASSLGPRAGVGEAFF
TRBJ1-1 | NA | NA | TRBV6-5 | TGTGCCAGCAGTTACCTTCCAGGAAACACTGAAGCTTTCTTT | CASSYLPGNTEAFF
TRBJ2-3 | once | TRBD2 | TRBV9 | TGTGCCAGCAGCGTAGTTAGCGGGGGGCTAGACACAGATACGCAGTATTTT | CASSVVSGGLDTDTQYF
TRBJ2-5 | NA | TRBD2 | TRBV5-1 | TGCGCCAGCAGTCGGACTAGCGGGGGGGCAGGACAAGAGACCCAGTACTTC | CASSRTSGGAGQETQYF
TRBJ2-7 | NA | NA | TRBV6-5 | TGTGCCAGCAGACAGGGATCCCGGGCCTACGAGCAGTACTTC | CASRQGSRAYEQYF
TRBJ2-2 | NA | TRBD1 | TRBV19 | TGTGCCACCCGGACAGGGGGGAACACCGGGGAGCTGTTTTTT | CATRTGGNTGELFF
TRBJ2-2 | NA | NA | TRBV7-2 | TGTGCCAGCAGCTTACGCAACAGGGAGTTGAACACCGGGGAGCTGTTTTTT | CASSLRNRELNTGELFF
TRBJ1-2 | NA | TRBD1 | TRBV10-3 | TGTGCCATCAGTGAGGGACAGGTGGCCGGCTACACCTTC | CAISEGQVAGYTF
TRBJ1-6 | once | TRBD1 | TRBV20-1 | TGCAGTGCTAGTGAGGGGGCAGCCTATAATTCACCCCTCCACTTT | CSASEGAAYNSPLHF
TRBJ2-2 | NA | NA | TRBV27 | TGTGCCAGCAGTTCACCTAGCCCAGCATTGGGTGGGGAGCTGTTTTTT | CASSSPSPALGGELFF
TRBJ1-1 | few | NA | TRBV7-9 | TGTGCCAGCAGCTTAGTGGGCGGGCACACTGAAGCTTTCTTT | CASSLVGGHTEAFF
TRBJ1-1 | NA | NA | TRBV6-5 | TGTGCCAGCAGGGCAGAATACACTGAAGCTTTCTTT | CASRAEYTEAFF
TRBJ2-7 | NA | NA | TRBV18 | TGTGCCAGCTCACGGACGGACAGCTTCTACGAGCAGTACTTC | CASSRTDSFYEQYF
TRBJ2-7 | NA | TRBD2 | TRBV3-1/TRBV3-2 | TGTGCCAGCAGTCGGACTAGCGATAACCGCTACGAGCAGTACTTC | CASSRTSDNRYEQYF
TRBJ1-1 | NA | NA | TRBV12-3/TRBV12-4 | TGTGCCAGCAGTTTAGGCAGCGGGACTGAAGCTTTCTTT | CASSLGSGTEAFF
TRBJ2-7 | NA | NA | TRBV5-1 | TGCGCCAGCAGCTCCACCGGGACATACGTGTACGAGCAGTACTTC | CASSSTGTYVYEQYF